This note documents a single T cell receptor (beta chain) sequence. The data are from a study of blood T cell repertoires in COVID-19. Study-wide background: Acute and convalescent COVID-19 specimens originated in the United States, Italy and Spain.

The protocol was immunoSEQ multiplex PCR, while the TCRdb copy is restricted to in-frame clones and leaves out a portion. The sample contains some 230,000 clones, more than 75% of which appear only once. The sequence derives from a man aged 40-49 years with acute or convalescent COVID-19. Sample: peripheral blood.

CDR3 protein: CASSSRGGANSYEQYF. The CDR3 DNA reads TGTGCCAGCAGTTCCCGGGGGGGGGCAAACTCCTACGAGCAGTACTTC. The V call is TRBV6-5, the J call TRBJ2-7, with 8 positions matching TRBD2. Unmatched junction bases numbered 8, after V lost 4 bases and J lost 0 bases. The CDR3 is 16 amino acids. Germline values: CDR1 MNHEY, CDR2 SVGAGI.